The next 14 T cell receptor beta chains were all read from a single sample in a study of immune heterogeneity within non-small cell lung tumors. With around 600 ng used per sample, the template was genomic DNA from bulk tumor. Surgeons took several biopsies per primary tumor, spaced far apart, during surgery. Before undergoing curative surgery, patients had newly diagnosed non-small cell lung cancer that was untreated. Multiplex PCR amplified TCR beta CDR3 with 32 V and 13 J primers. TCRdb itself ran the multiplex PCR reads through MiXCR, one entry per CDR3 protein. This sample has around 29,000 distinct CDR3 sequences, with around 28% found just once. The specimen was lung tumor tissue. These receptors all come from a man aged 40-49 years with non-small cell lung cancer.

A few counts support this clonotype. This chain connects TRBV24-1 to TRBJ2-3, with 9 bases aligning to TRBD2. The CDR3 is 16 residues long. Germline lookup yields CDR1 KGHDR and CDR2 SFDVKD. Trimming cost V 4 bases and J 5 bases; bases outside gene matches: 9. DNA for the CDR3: TGTGCCACCAGTGACTCGGCTAGCGGGATCGGAGATACGCAGTATTTT. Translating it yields CATSDSASGIGDTQYF.

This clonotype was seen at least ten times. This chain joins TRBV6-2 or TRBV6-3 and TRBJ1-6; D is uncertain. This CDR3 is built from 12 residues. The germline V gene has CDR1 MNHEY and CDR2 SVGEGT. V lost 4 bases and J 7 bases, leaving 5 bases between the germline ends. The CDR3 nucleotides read TGTGCCAGCAGTTTCGGCAATTCACCCCTCCACTTT. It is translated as CASSFGNSPLHF.

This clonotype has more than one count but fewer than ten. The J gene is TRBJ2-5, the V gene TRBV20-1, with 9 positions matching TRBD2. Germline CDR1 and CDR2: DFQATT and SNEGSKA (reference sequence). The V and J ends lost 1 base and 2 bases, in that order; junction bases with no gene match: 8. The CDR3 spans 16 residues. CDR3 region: CSARVGRSGRQETQYF. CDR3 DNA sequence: TGCAGTGCTAGAGTGGGTCGGAGCGGGAGGCAAGAGACCCAGTACTTC.

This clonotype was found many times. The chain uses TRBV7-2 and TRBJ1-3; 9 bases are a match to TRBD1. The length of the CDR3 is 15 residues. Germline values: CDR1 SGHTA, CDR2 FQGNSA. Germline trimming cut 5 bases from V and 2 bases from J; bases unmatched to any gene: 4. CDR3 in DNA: TGTGCCAGCAGCCCGGGACAGGGAGCTGGAAACACCATATATTTT. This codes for CASSPGQGAGNTIYF.

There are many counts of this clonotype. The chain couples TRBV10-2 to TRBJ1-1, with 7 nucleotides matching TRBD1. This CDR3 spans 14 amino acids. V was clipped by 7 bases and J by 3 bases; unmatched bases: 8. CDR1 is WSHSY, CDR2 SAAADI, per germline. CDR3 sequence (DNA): TGCGCCAGCATAAGGGGACAGACTTACACTGAAGCTTTCTTT. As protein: CASIRGQTYTEAFF.

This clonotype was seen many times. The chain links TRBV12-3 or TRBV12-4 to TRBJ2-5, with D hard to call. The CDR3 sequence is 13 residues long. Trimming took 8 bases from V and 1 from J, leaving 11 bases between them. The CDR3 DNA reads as TGTGCCAGCCGAAGCCAGGTCCAAGAGACCCAGTACTTC. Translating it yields CASRSQVQETQYF.

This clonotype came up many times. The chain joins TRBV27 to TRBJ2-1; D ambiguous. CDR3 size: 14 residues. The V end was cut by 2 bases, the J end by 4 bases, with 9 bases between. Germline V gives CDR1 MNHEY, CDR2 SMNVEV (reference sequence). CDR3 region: CASSLLGQYNEQFF. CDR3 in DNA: TGTGCCAGCAGTTTACTAGGCCAATACAATGAGCAGTTCTTC.

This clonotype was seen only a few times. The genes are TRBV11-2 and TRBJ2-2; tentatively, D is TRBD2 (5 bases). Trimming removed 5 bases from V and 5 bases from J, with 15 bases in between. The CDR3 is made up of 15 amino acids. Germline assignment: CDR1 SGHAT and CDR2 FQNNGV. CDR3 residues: CASSLVRENTGELFF. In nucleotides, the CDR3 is TGTGCCAGCAGCCTGGTTAGGGAGAATACCGGGGAGCTGTTTTTT.

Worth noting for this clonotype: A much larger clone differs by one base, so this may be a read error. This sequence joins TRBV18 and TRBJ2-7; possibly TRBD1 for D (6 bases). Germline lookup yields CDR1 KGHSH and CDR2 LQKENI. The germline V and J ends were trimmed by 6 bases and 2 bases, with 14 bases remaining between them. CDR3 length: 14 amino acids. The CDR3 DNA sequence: TGTGCCAGCTCCGTGACAGGAAGCCCCTACGAGCAGTACTTC. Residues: CASSVTGSPYEQYF.

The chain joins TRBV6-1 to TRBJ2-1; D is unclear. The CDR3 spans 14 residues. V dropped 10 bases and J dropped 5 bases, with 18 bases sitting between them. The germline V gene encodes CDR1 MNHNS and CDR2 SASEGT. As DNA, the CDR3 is TGTGCCACCCGCCCCGCTCTATTAAACAATGAGCAGTTCTTC. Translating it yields CATRPALLNNEQFF.

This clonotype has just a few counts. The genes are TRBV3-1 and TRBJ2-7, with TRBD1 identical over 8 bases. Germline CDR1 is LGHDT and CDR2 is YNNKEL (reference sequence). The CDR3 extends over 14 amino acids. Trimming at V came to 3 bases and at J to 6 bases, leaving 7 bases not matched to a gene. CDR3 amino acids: CASSQTWTGREQYF. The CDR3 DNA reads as TGTGCCAGCAGCCAGACATGGACAGGGCGCGAGCAGTACTTC.

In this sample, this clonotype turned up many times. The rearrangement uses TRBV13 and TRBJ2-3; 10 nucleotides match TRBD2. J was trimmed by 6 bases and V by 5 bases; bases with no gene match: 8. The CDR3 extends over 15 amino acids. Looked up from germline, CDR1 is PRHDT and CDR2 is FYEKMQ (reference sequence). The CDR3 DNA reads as TGTGCCAGCAGCCCTGGACTAGCGGACGCGGATACGCAGTATTTT. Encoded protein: CASSPGLADADTQYF.

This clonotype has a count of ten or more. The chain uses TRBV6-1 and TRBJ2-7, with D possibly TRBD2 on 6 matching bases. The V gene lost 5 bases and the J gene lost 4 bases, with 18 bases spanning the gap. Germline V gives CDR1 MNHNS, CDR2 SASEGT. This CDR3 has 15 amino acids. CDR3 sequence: CASSPTHAGTYEQYF. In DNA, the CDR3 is TGTGCCAGCAGTCCCACCCACGCGGGAACTTACGAGCAGTACTTC.

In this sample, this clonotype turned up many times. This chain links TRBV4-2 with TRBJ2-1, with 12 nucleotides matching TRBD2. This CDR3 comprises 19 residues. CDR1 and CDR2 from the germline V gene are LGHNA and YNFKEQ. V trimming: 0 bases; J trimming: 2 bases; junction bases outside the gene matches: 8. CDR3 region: CASSQDLLLAGGTYNEQFF. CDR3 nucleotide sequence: TGTGCCAGCAGCCAAGATCTTTTGCTAGCGGGAGGGACCTACAATGAGCAGTTCTTC.